These 21 T cell receptor beta chains came from one sample sequenced in a study of shared clonotypes between healthy human individuals. TCRdb's copy holds only in-frame clones and misses some; the assay was immunoSEQ multiplex PCR. The sample lists roughly 380,000 clones; around 96% were seen once. Sequenced material: memory CD8+ T cells sorted from blood. Indicated subset: CD45RO+ cells pooled with CCR7-negative TemRA cells. These receptors originate from a man aged 25-45 years in good health.

The rearrangement uses TRBV2 and TRBJ2-1, with TRBD2 identical over 13 bases. V shed 8 bases, J shed 6 bases, and the junction held 10 bases outside the gene matches. The germline V gene encodes CDR1 SNHLY and CDR2 FYNNEI. CDR3 size: 16 residues. CDR3 residues: CASYGLAGVRGNEQFF. Here the CDR3 DNA reads TGTGCCAGCTACGGACTAGCGGGAGTGAGGGGCAATGAGCAGTTCTTC.

Worth noting for this clone: One end of the junction is discordant with germline, which a read error may explain. This chain links TRBV5-4 with TRBJ1-3; D is possibly TRBD1 (6 bases). Per the germline V gene, CDR1 is SGHNT and CDR2 is YYREEE (reference sequence). The CDR3 runs to 11 residues. For the CDR3, the DNA is TGTGCCAGAAGGACGCAACAGGGTAGCGATTTT. Translated, it gives CARRTQQGSDF.

This chain joins TRBV2 and TRBJ2-7; 7 bases agree with TRBD1. The germline V gene encodes CDR1 SNHLY and CDR2 FYNNEI. V trimming: 8 bases; J trimming: 0 bases; junction bases outside the gene matches: 13. The length of the CDR3 is 16 residues. CDR3 protein: CASYSGQPYSSYEQYF. CDR3 bases: TGTGCCAGCTACTCGGGACAGCCCTATAGCTCCTACGAGCAGTACTTC.

The chain has TRBV6-6 and TRBJ2-7; TRBD2 might be the D (6 bases). This CDR3 region has 15 residues. Trimming took 6 bases from V and 2 from J, leaving 17 bases between them. In germline, CDR1 is MNHNY, CDR2 SVGAGI (reference sequence). CDR3 sequence reads: CASSVRGTPTYEQYF. CDR3 nucleotides: TGTGCCAGCAGCGTTCGTGGGACTCCTACCTACGAGCAGTACTTC.

The chain carries TRBV6-1 and TRBJ2-2; TRBD1 agrees at 8 bases. V lost 3 bases and J lost 1; bases outside the gene matches: 10. Germline loops: CDR1 MNHNS, CDR2 SASEGT. This CDR3 is 18 amino acids long. The CDR3 sequence is CASSDGGSGTGNTGELFF. DNA of the CDR3: TGTGCCAGCAGTGACGGAGGTTCCGGGACAGGGAACACCGGGGAGCTGTTTTTT.

The J gene is TRBJ1-6, the V gene TRBV2; D remains unclear. V dropped 10 bases and J dropped 7 bases, with 14 bases sitting between them. Germline-derived CDR1 and CDR2 are SNHLY and FYNNEI. The CDR3 runs to 13 residues. The CDR3 DNA reads TGTGCCAAGAGAGAAAACGGCAATTCACCCCTCCACTTT. As protein: CAKRENGNSPLHF.

The genes are TRBV5-1 and TRBJ2-1; TRBD2 agrees at 11 bases. The CDR3 spans 15 residues. After removal of 0 bases from V and 6 bases from J, the junction contained 2 bases not matched to a gene. The germline gives CDR1 SGHRS, CDR2 YFSETQ. CDR3 amino acids: CASSLGGTSGNEQFF. CDR3 DNA: TGCGCCAGCAGCTTGGGGGGGACTAGCGGCAATGAGCAGTTCTTC.

This chain joins TRBV28 and TRBJ1-4, with TRBD1 matching over 8 bases. The CDR3 contains 18 residues. Trimming cost V 3 bases and J 7 bases; bases outside gene matches: 16. Germline V lookup: CDR1 MDHEN, CDR2 SYDVKM. CDR3 coding DNA: TGTGCCAGCAGTTTCCCCTCTACAGGGGGAAGGGGTAGTGAAAAACTGTTTTTT. As protein: CASSFPSTGGRGSEKLFF.

The V call is TRBV5-1, the J call TRBJ2-7; D remains unclear. This CDR3 has 17 amino acids. Germline loops: CDR1 SGHRS, CDR2 YFSETQ. The V end was cut by 5 bases, the J end by 1 base, with 22 bases between. The CDR3 region is CASSRETDHPTSYEQYF. In DNA form, the CDR3 reads TGCGCCAGCAGTCGAGAGACGGACCACCCAACTTCCTACGAGCAGTACTTC.

The chain carries TRBV5-1 and TRBJ2-1, with D perhaps TRBD2 (5 bases). The CDR3 loop spans 13 amino acids. From germline, CDR1 is SGHRS and CDR2 YFSETQ. The V end was cut by 5 bases, the J end by 1 base, with 7 bases between. The CDR3 DNA reads TGCGCCAGCAGGGAGGTTTCCTACAATGAGCAGTTCTTC. It encodes CASREVSYNEQFF.

The chain joins TRBV27 to TRBJ1-3; D not certain. The V and J ends lost 3 bases and 4 bases respectively, with 7 bases between them. The CDR3 sequence is 13 residues long. The germline gives CDR1 MNHEY, CDR2 SMNVEV (reference sequence). DNA for the CDR3: TGTGCCAGCAGTTTGGGGTCCGGAAACACCATATATTTT. This gives the protein CASSLGSGNTIYF.

V gene TRBV6-6 combines with J gene TRBJ2-5, with TRBD2 as a possible D gene (6 bases). The CDR3 covers 15 residues. The V gene's germline CDR1 is MNHNY and CDR2 SVGAGI (reference sequence). V gave up 3 bases and J gave up 3 bases, with 14 bases separating them. CDR3 DNA sequence: TGTGCCAGCAGTTATCCCCTAGCGCCGAAAGAGACCCAGTACTTC. As protein: CASSYPLAPKETQYF.

With respect to this clone: At one boundary the junction diverges from the germline segment, which might be a read error. The chain is built from TRBV10-1 and TRBJ1-4; D is possibly TRBD1 (5 bases). Germline V CDR1 and CDR2: WNHNN, SYGVQD (reference sequence). The CDR3 covers 8 residues. The CDR3 DNA reads as TGCGCCAGCAGTTCCGACAGATTT. Its translation: CASSSDRF.

The chain uses TRBV18 and TRBJ2-3; 10 bases are a match to TRBD1. Germline loops: CDR1 KGHSH, CDR2 LQKENI. This CDR3 is built from 17 residues. With V trimmed by 5 bases and J by 2 bases, 10 bases remained unmatched. Here the CDR3 DNA reads TGTGCCAGCTCATCCCGCGGACAGGGGGGTAACACAGATACGCAGTATTTT. Its translation: CASSSRGQGGNTDTQYF. Based on the CDR3 plus reference TRBV18 and TRBJ2-3, the full variable domain is NAGVMQNPRHLVRRRGQEARLRCSPMKGHSHVYWYRQLPEEGLKFMVYLQKENIIDESGMPKERFSAEFPKEGPSILRIQQVVRGDSAAYFCASSSRGQGGNTDTQYFGPGTRLTVL.

The chain joins TRBV7-9 to TRBJ2-7; D possibly matches TRBD1 or TRBD2 (5 bases each). This CDR3 comprises 14 residues. CDR1 and CDR2 from the germline V gene are SEHNR and FQNEAQ (reference sequence). V lost 3 bases to trimming and J lost 3 bases, with 12 bases between them. This CDR3 reads CASSFTGRRYEQYF. The CDR3 nucleotides read TGTGCCAGCAGCTTTACGGGACGCCGCTACGAGCAGTACTTC. The whole variable domain, remainder taken from reference TRBV7-9 and TRBJ2-7, is DTGVSQNPRHKITKRGQNVTFRCDPISEHNRLYWYRQTLGQGPEFLTYFQNEAQLEKSRLLSDRFSAERPKGSFSTLEIQRTEQGDSAMYLCASSFTGRRYEQYFGPGTRLTVT.

For the CDR3, the DNA is TGTGCCAGCAGTCCTGGGGAGAACTATGGCTACACCTTC. Its protein product is CASSPGENYGYTF. The rearrangement links TRBV6-6 to TRBJ1-2; D call uncertain. Germline V gene lookup returns CDR1 MNHNY and CDR2 SVGAGI (reference sequence). Trimming pared 5 bases from V and 2 bases from J, leaving 9 bases between. This CDR3 has 13 amino acids.

The chain carries TRBV29-1 and TRBJ2-3; 11 nucleotides match TRBD1. Germline V CDR1 and CDR2: SQVTM, ANQGSEA. The CDR3 consists of 16 residues. Trimming removed 3 bases from V and 3 bases from J; junction bases left unmatched: 8. CDR3: CSVDGTGGGSTDTQYF. As DNA, the CDR3 is TGCAGCGTTGATGGGACAGGGGGAGGTTCGACAGATACGCAGTATTTT.

This chain uses TRBV11-2 with TRBJ2-7, with TRBD2 matching over 7 bases. V lost 10 bases and J lost 2; bases outside the gene matches: 5. Germline CDR1 and CDR2: SGHAT and FQNNGV. This CDR3 region has 12 residues. CDR3 protein: CATESGTYEQYF. Here the CDR3 DNA reads TGTGCCACCGAAAGCGGGACCTACGAGCAGTACTTC. The variable domain in full, with the rest retrieved from reference TRBV11-2 and TRBJ2-7, is EAGVAQSPRYKIIEKRQSVAFWCNPISGHATLYWYQQILGQGPKLLIQFQNNGVVDDSQLPKDRFSAERLKGVDSTLKIQPAKLEDSAVYLCATESGTYEQYFGPGTRLTVT.

V is TRBV5-1 and J is TRBJ2-1, with D possibly being TRBD2 (6 bases). Per the germline V gene, CDR1 is SGHRS and CDR2 is YFSETQ. The CDR3 length is 16 residues. V was clipped by 3 bases and J by 0 bases, with 13 bases between them. The CDR3 DNA reads TGCGCCAGCAGCTCTACACCTAGCGCCTCCTACAATGAGCAGTTCTTC. Its translation: CASSSTPSASYNEQFF. Full variable domain (outside the CDR3, taken from reference TRBV5-1 and TRBJ2-1): KAGVTQTPRYLIKTRGQQVTLSCSPISGHRSVSWYQQTPGQGLQFLFEYFSETQRNKGNFPGRFSGRQFSNSRSEMNVSTLELGDSALYLCASSSTPSASYNEQFFGPGTRLTVL.

The J gene is TRBJ1-1, the V gene TRBV28; the D is unclear. CDR3 length equals 14 residues. Trimming removed 3 bases from V and 6 bases from J, with 14 bases in between. Per germline, CDR1 MDHEN and CDR2 SYDVKM. Written as DNA, the CDR3 is TGTGCCAGCAGTTTTACTCACCGGTGGGCTGAAGCTTTCTTT. It specifies CASSFTHRWAEAFF.

J is TRBJ2-7 and V is TRBV28; TRBD2 aligns across 10 bases. This CDR3 is built from 15 residues. J lost 2 bases, V lost 5 bases, and 6 bases had no gene match. Looked up from germline, CDR1 is MDHEN and CDR2 is SYDVKM. CDR3 region: CASSGIAGGAYEQYF. For the CDR3, the DNA is TGTGCCAGCAGTGGAATAGCGGGAGGAGCCTACGAGCAGTACTTC. The variable domain in full, completed from reference TRBV28 and TRBJ2-7, reads DVKVTQSSRYLVKRTGEKVFLECVQDMDHENMFWYRQDPGLGLRLIYFSYDVKMKEKGDIPEGYSVSREKKERFSLILESASTNQTSMYLCASSGIAGGAYEQYFGPGTRLTVT.